The TCR beta chain under discussion was sequenced for a study of cytomegalovirus exposure and HLA in healthy donors. Study-wide results and limits: For most TCR sequences rarity was the rule, although some public TCRs occurred in many donors. Among immune exposure information, only CMV serostatus was available. Listed as cytomegalovirus-associated were 164 TCR beta chains.

Germline V gene lookup returns CDR1 SGHVS and CDR2 FQNEAQ. The CDR3 has 11 amino acids. The germline V and J ends were trimmed by 1 base and 10 bases, with 7 bases remaining between them. Primers for the PCR totalled 60 Vbeta and 13 Jbeta. Libraries were prepared by immunoSEQ multiplex PCR; TCRdb keeps only in-frame clonotypes and omits some of them. Of tens of thousands of clones listed, around three quarters were seen once; the top ten hold around 6.3%. A note on this clone: Its target is unknown.

The chain links TRBV7-8 to TRBJ1-1; no clear D. The receptor comes from a man over 45 in good health and CMV-seronegative. Sequencing used PBMCs. In DNA form, the CDR3 reads TGTGCCAGCAGCTTAGGTGGGCCAGCTTTCTTT. Translated, it gives CASSLGGPAFF.